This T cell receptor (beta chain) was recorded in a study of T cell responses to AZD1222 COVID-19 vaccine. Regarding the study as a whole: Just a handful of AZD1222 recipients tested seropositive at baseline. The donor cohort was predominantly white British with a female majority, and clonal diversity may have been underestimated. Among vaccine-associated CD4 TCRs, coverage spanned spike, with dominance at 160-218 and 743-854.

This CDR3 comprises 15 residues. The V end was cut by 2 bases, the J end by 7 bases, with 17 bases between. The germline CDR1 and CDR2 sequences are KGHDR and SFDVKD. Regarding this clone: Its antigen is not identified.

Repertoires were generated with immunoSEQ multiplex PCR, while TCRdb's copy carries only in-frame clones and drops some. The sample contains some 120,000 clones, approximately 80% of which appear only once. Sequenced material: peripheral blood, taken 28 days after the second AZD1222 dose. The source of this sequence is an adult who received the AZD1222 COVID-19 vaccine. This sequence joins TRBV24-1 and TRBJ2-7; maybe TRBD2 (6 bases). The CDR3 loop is CATSDSGEVGQEQYF. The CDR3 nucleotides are TGTGCCACCAGTGATTCCGGGGAGGTGGGGCAAGAGCAGTACTTC.